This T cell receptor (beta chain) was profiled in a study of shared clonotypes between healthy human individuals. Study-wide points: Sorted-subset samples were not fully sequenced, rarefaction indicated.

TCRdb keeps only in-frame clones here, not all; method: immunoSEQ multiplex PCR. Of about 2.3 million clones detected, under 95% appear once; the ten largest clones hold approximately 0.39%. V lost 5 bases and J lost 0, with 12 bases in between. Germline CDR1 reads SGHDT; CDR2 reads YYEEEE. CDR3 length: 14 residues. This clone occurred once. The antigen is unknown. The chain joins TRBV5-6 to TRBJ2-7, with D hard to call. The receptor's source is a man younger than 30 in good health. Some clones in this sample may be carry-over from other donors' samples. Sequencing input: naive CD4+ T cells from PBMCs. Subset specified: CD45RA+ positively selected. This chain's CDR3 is CASSSVYYSYEQYF. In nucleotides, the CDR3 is TGTGCCAGCAGTTCGGTCTACTACTCCTACGAGCAGTACTTC. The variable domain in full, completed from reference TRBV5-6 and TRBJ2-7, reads DAGVTQSPTHLIKTRGQQVTLRCSPKSGHDTVSWYQQALGQGPQFIFQYYEEEERQRGNFPDRFSGHQFPNYSSELNVNALLLGDSALYLCASSSVYYSYEQYFGPGTRLTVT.